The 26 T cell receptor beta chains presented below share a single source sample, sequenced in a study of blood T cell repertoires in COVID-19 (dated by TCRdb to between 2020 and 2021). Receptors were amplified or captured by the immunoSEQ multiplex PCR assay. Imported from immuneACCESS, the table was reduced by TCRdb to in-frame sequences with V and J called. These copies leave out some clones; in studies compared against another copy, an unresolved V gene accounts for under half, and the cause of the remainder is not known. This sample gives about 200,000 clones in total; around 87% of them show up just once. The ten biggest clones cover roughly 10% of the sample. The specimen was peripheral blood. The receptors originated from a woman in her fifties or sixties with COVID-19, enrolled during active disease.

Here the CDR3 reads CATFQYEQYV. The CDR3 DNA reads TGTGCCACCTTTCAGTACGAGCAGTACGTC. The chain uses TRBV6-5 and TRBJ2-7; D is unclear. This CDR3 has 10 residues. V was shortened by 10 bases and J by 4 bases, with 8 bases between the two germline ends. The V gene's germline CDR1 is MNHEY and CDR2 SVGAGI.

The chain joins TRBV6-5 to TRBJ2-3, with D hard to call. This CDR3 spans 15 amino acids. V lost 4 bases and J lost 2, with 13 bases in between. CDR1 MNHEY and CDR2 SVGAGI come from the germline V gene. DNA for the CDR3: TGTGCCAGCAGTTTCACCCCAGAAGTCACAGATACGCAGTATTTT. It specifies CASSFTPEVTDTQYF.

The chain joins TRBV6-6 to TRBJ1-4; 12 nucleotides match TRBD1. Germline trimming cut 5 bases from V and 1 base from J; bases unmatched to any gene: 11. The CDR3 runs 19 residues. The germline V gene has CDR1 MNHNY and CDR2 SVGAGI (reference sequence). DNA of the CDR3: TGTGCCAGCAGTCATCCCGGGACAGGGGGCGGTATAACTAATGAAAAACTGTTTTTT. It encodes CASSHPGTGGGITNEKLFF.

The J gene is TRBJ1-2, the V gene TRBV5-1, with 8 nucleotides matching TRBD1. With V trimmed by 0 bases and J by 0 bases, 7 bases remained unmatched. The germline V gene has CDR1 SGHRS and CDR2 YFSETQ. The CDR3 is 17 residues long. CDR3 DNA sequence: TGCGCCAGCAGCTTGGAGCGTCGGACAGGGTCTAACTATGGCTACACCTTC. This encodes CASSLERRTGSNYGYTF.

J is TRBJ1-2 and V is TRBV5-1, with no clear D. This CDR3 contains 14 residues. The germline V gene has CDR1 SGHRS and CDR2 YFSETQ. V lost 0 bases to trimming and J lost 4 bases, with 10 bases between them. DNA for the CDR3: TGCGCCAGCAGCTTGGGGGAGAAATCCTATGGCTACACCTTC. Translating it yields CASSLGEKSYGYTF.

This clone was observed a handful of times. CDR3 nucleotides: TGTGCCAGCAGCTTCGGCGGGGCTGCCTACAATGAGCAGTTCTTC. Its protein is CASSFGGAAYNEQFF. The rearrangement links TRBV5-4 to TRBJ2-1; a weak D match, TRBD2 (6 bases). Germline V gene data show CDR1 as SGHNT and CDR2 as YYREEE (reference sequence). Deletions cut 2 bases from V and 2 bases from J, with 11 bases between. This CDR3 comprises 15 residues. Looking up the rest from reference TRBV5-4 and TRBJ2-1 gives the full variable domain: ETGVTQSPTHLIKTRGQQVTLRCSSQSGHNTVSWYQQALGQGPQFIFQYYREEENGRGNFPPRFSGLQFPNYSSELNVNALELDDSALYLCASSFGGAAYNEQFFGPGTRLTVL.

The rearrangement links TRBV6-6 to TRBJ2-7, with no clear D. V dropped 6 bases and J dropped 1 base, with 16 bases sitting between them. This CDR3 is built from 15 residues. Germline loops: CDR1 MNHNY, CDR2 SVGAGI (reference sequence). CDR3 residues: CASRSAGVDSYEQYF. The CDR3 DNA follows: TGTGCCAGCAGGTCGGCAGGCGTCGATTCCTACGAGCAGTACTTC.

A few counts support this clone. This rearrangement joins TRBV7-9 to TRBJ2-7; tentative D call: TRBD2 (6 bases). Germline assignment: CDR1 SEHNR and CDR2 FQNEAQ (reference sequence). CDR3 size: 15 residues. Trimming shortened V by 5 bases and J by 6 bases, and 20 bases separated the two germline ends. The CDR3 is CASSPRTGTLIEQYF. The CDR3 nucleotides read TGTGCCAGCAGCCCGAGGACCGGGACTTTGATCGAGCAGTACTTC.

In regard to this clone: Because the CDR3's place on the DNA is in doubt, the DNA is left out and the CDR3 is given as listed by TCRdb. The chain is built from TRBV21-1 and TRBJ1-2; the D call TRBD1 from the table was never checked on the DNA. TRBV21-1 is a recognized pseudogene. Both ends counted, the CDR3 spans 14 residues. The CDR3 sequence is CASSVGQGNYGYTF.

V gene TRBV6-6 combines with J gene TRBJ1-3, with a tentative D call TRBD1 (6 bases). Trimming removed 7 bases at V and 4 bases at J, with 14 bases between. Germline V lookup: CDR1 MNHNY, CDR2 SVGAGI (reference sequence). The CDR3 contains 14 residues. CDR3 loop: CASMGASWGNTIYF. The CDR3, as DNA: TGTGCCAGCATGGGGGCTTCGTGGGGAAACACCATATATTTT.

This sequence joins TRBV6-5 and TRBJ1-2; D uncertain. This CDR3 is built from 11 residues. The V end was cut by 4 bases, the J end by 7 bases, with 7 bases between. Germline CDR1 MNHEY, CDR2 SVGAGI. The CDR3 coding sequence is TGTGCCAGCAGTTTCGGGTTTGGCTACACCTTC. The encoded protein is CASSFGFGYTF.

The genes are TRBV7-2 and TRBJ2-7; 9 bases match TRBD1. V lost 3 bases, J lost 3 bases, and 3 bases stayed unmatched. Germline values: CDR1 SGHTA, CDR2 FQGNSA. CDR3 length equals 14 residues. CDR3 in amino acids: CASSLTTGGYEQYF. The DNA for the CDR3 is TGTGCCAGCAGCTTGACGACAGGGGGCTACGAGCAGTACTTC.

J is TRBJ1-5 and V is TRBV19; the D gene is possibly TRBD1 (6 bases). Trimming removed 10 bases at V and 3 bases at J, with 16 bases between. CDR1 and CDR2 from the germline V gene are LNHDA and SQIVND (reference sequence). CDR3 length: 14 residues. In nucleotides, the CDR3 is TGTGCCACCACTACAGGGTTTATCAATCAGCCCCAGCATTTT. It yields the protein CATTTGFINQPQHF.

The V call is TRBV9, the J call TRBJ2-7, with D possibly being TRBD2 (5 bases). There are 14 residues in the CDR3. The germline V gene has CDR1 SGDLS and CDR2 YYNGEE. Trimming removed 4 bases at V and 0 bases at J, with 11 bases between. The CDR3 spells CASSLGGPSYEQYV. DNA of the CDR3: TGTGCCAGCAGCCTTGGAGGTCCCTCCTACGAGCAGTACGTC.

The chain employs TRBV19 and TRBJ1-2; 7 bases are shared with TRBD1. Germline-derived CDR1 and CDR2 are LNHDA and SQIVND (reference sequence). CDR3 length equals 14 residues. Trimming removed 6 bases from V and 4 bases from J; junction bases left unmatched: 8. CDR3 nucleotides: TGTGCCAGTAGCCCAGGGGGGTACCTCTATGGCTACACCTTC. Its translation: CASSPGGYLYGYTF. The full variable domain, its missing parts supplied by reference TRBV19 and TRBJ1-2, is DGGITQSPKYLFRKEGQNVTLSCEQNLNHDAMYWYRQDPGQGLRLIYYSQIVNDFQKGDIAEGYSVSREKKESFPLTVTSAQKNPTAFYLCASSPGGYLYGYTFGSGTRLTVV.

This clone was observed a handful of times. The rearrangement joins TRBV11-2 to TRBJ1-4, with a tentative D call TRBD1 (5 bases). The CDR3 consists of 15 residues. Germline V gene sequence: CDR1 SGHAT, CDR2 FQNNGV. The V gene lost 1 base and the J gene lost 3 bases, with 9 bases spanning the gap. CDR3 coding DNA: TGTGCCAGCAGCTTAGCAGGGATAGCTAATGAAAAACTGTTTTTT. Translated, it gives CASSLAGIANEKLFF. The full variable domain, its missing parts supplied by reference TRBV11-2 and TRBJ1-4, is EAGVAQSPRYKIIEKRQSVAFWCNPISGHATLYWYQQILGQGPKLLIQFQNNGVVDDSQLPKDRFSAERLKGVDSTLKIQPAKLEDSAVYLCASSLAGIANEKLFFGSGTQLSVL.

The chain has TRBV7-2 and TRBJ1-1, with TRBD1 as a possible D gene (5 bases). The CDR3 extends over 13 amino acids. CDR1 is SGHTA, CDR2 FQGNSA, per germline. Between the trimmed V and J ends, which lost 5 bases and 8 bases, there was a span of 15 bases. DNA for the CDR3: TGTGCCAGCAGCCTCGACAGAACGATGGAAGCTTTCTTT. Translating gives CASSLDRTMEAFF.

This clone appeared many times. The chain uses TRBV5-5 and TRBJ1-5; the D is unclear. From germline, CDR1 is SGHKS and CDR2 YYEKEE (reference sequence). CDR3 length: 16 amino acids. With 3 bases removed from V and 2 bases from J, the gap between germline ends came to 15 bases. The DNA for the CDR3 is TGTGCCAGCAGCTCTAAGGGCGGGATTGGCAATCAGCCCCAGCATTTT. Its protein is CASSSKGGIGNQPQHF.

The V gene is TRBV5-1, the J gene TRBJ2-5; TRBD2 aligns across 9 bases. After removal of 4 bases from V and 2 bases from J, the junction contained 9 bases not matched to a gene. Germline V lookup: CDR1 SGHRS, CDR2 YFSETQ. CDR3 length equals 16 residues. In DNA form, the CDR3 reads TGCGCCAGCAGCGGCGGACTAGCGAGGGAACAAGAGACCCAGTACTTC. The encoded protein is CASSGGLAREQETQYF.

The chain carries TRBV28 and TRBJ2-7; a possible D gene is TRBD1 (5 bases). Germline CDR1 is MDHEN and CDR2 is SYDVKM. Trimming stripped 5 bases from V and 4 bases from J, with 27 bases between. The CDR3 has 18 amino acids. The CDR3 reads CASSLTPWGEGEGYEQYF. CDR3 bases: TGTGCCAGCAGTCTAACCCCCTGGGGTGAAGGGGAAGGGTACGAGCAGTACTTC.

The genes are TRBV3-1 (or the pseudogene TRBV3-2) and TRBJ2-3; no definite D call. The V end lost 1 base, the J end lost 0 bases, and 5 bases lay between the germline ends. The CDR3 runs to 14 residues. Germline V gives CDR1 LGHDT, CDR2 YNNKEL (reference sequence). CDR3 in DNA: TGTGCCAGCAGCCAAGGAGCTAGCACAGATACGCAGTATTTT. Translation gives CASSQGASTDTQYF.

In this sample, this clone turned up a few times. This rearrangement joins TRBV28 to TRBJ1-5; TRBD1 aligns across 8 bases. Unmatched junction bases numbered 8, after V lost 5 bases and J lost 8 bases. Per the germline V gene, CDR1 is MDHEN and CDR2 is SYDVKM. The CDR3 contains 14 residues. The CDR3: CASSPGTGGKPQHF. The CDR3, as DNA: TGTGCCAGCAGTCCAGGGACAGGAGGGAAGCCCCAGCATTTT.

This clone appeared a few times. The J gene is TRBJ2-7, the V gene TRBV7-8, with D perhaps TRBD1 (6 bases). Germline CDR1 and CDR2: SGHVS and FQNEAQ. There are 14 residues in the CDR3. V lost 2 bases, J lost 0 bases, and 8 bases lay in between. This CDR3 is CASSLQGNSYEQYV. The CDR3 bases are TGTGCCAGCAGCTTACAGGGGAACTCCTACGAGCAGTACGTC.

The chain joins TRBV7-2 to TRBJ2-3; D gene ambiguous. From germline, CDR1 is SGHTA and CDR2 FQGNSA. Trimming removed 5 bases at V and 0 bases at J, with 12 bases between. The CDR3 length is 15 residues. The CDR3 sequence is CASSPWRTSTDTQYF. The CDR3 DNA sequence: TGTGCCAGCAGCCCCTGGAGAACTAGCACAGATACGCAGTATTTT.

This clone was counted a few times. In DNA, the CDR3 is TGTGCCAGCAGCCATTACGGGACAGCCTTTAATGAAAAACTGTTTTTT. Protein: CASSHYGTAFNEKLFF. The chain is built from TRBV7-8 and TRBJ1-4, with 7 bases lining up with TRBD1. The CDR3 consists of 16 residues. J gave up 4 bases and V 5 bases, and 10 bases lay outside the gene matches. Germline V CDR1 and CDR2: SGHVS, FQNEAQ.

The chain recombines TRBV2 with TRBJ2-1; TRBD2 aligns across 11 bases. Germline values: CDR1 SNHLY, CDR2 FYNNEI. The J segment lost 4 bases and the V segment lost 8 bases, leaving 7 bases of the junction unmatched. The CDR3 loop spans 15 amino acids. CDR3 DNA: TGTGCCAGCCAGCTCACTAGCGGGGGATACAATGAGCAGTTCTTC. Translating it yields CASQLTSGGYNEQFF.